This TCR beta chain was recovered during a study of control samples from healthy donors and cancer patients. The assay was immunoSEQ multiplex PCR, and TCRdb's table has in-frame clones only and misses some. This table has about 120,000 clones, over 90% appearing once. Material: blood. The TCR originated in a man aged 25-40 years in good health.

The CDR3 bases are TGTGCCAGCATCCTAACCGGGTCGGGTACGCAGTATTTT. Protein product: CASILTGSGTQYF. This chain links TRBV7-9 with TRBJ2-3, with D uncertain. Germline V gene lookup returns CDR1 SEHNR and CDR2 FQNEAQ (reference sequence). This CDR3 region has 13 residues. The V end lost 7 bases, the J end lost 8 bases, and 16 bases lay between the germline ends.